These 3 T cell receptor beta chains were all obtained from the same sample, sequenced in a study of beta chain features in type 1 diabetes (dated by TCRdb to the late 2010s). Study-level results and caveats: Type 1 diabetes patients showed a moderate but significant shortening of TCRB CDR3 length in all four CD4+ subsets.

The antigens these receptors bind are not known. Library generation was performed with the immunoSEQ multiplex PCR assay. The High Capacity cDNA Reverse Transcription Kit was used to reverse transcribe all of the isolated RNA, meaning that expressed TCRB transcripts were what got sequenced. TCRdb limited this immuneACCESS table to in-frame rearrangements with V and J called. A share of clones is missing; checked studies link under half to unresolved V genes, and the rest is unexplained. The sample data list hundreds of thousands of clones, and roughly an eighth of these were observed just once. The ten most abundant clones make up approximately 0.039% of the sample. Sequences were obtained from naive CD4+ T cells from blood. In light of the paper, this sample's cell subset or site label describes: true naive CD4+ T cells. These receptors all stem from a man younger than 30 with type 1 diabetes.

The CDR3 DNA is TGTGCCATCAGTGAATTGAGGGGACAGCAGCCCCAGCATTTT. It codes for CAISELRGQQPQHF. The genes are TRBV10-3 and TRBJ1-5, with 7 positions matching TRBD1. The V gene's germline CDR1 is ENHRY and CDR2 SYGVKD. V shed 3 bases and J 7 bases; nucleotides not matched to a gene: 6. CDR3 length: 14 residues.

The sample holds a few counts of this clone. Additional DNA sequences in this sample encode the identical CDR3. The chain uses TRBV7-2 and TRBJ2-7, with D hard to call. This CDR3 is 13 amino acids long. V lost 2 bases and J lost 0, with 5 bases in between. Germline loops: CDR1 SGHTA, CDR2 FQGNSA. The CDR3 DNA reads as TGTGCCAGCAGCTTATCAGGCTCCTACGAGCAGTACTTC. Protein sequence: CASSLSGSYEQYF.

This clone was seen a handful of times. This chain joins TRBV25-1 and TRBJ1-2; TRBD1 matches at 7 bases. V lost 6 bases, J lost 8 bases, and 3 bases stayed unmatched. The CDR3 runs to 11 residues. Per the germline V gene, CDR1 is MGHDK and CDR2 is SYGVNS. In DNA, the CDR3 is TGTGCCAGCAGAACCAGGGGGGGCTACACCTTC. Translation: CASRTRGGYTF.